The rows below give T cell receptor beta chains drawn from one sample of a study of lung T cells in sarcoidosis with Löfgren's syndrome. One entry per CDR3 protein results from TCRdb running MiXCR on the reads. The table includes 60,000 or so distinct CDR3 sequences, 21% detected once. The sample comprised CD4+ T cells from PBMCs. These receptors were taken from a human donor with sarcoidosis (Löfgren's syndrome or another form), or a control subject (not recorded which). CDR3s include the opening cysteine and the closing phenylalanine or tryptophan. The D gene is left open where the match is weak. Clone size, where shown, is once, few, many, or a class for clones that have expanded.

d_gene,v_gene,j_gene,abundance,len,CDR3aa,CDR3nt
-,TRBV11-2,TRBJ2-3,-,14,CASSLLIGTDMQYF,TGTGCCAGCAGCTTACTAATTGGCACAGATATGCAGTATTTT
TRBD2,TRBV27,TRBJ2-7,many,15,CASSLAGGLEYEQYF,TGTGCCAGCAGCTTAGCGGGAGGGCTAGAATACGAGCAGTACTTC
-,TRBV27,TRBJ1-3,many,17,CASRFQSHTFSGNTIYF,TGTGCCAGCAGGTTTCAGAGCCACACCTTCTCTGGAAACACCATATATTTT
-,TRBV28,TRBJ1-2,-,13,CASSSGVPYGYTF,TGTGCCAGCAGTTCAGGCGTGCCCTATGGCTACACCTTC
TRBD2,TRBV19,TRBJ2-7,few,15,CASSIQGLAGNEQYF,TGTGCCAGTAGTATACAGGGACTAGCGGGAAACGAGCAGTACTTC
TRBD1,TRBV4-1,TRBJ2-1,many,16,CASSQGDRERGNEQFF,TGCGCCAGCAGCCAGGGTGACAGGGAAAGGGGCAATGAGCAGTTCTTC
TRBD1,TRBV6-1,TRBJ1-3,many,17,CASSPFRTGSSGNTIYF,TGTGCCAGCAGTCCCTTTCGGACAGGGAGCTCTGGAAACACCATATATTTT
-,TRBV2,TRBJ1-3,-,13,CASRPDSGNTIYF,TGTGCCAGCAGACCCGACAGTGGAAACACCATATATTTT
-,TRBV5-1,TRBJ2-1,many,14,CASSPAGIAGEQFF,TGCGCCAGCAGTCCGGCGGGAATCGCCGGTGAGCAGTTCTTC
TRBD2,TRBV29-1,TRBJ2-5,-,12,CGAGLAEETQYF,TGCGGCGCCGGACTAGCGGAAGAGACCCAGTACTTC
-,TRBV19,TRBJ1-5,many,15,CASSIVWAGFQPQHF,TGTGCCAGTAGTATAGTATGGGCAGGGTTTCAGCCCCAGCATTTT
-,TRBV12-3/TRBV12-4,TRBJ1-1,-,12,CASSLQGNEAFF,TGTGCCAGCAGTTTACAGGGAAATGAAGCTTTCTTT
-,TRBV5-1,TRBJ1-2,-,16,CASSLEVSTAGYGYTF,TGCGCCAGCAGCTTGGAGGTCTCAACAGCAGGCTATGGCTACACCTTC
-,TRBV19,TRBJ2-7,few,13,CASRPLGVPEQYF,TGTGCCAGTAGACCCCTAGGCGTCCCCGAGCAGTACTTC
-,TRBV20-1,TRBJ1-3,many,12,CSAKPQGNTIYF,TGCAGTGCAAAACCCCAGGGAAACACCATATATTTT
TRBD1,TRBV6-6,TRBJ2-1,-,16,CASSYAGTGASNEQFF,TGTGCCAGCAGTTACGCCGGGACAGGGGCGTCCAATGAGCAGTTCTTC
-,TRBV5-1,TRBJ2-1,-,14,CASSLGRGHNEQFF,TGCGCCAGCAGCTTGGGGAGGGGGCACAATGAGCAGTTCTTC
TRBD1,TRBV20-1,TRBJ1-1,many,14,CSAQGQHSYTEAFF,TGCAGTGCCCAGGGACAGCATTCCTACACTGAAGCTTTCTTT
-,TRBV6-1,TRBJ2-1,many,14,CASSPPHLLGEQFF,TGTGCCAGCAGCCCCCCCCACCTTTTAGGTGAGCAGTTCTTC
-,TRBV15,TRBJ2-1,many,15,CATSRGGTLASEQFF,TGTGCCACCAGCAGAGGGGGGACACTAGCGAGTGAGCAGTTCTTC
-,TRBV28,TRBJ1-3,many,14,CASTWTAYRNTIYF,TGTGCCAGCACTTGGACGGCCTATAGGAACACCATATATTTT
-,TRBV27,TRBJ2-7,many,14,CASSLSPGTYEQYF,TGTGCCAGCAGTTTAAGCCCCGGCACCTACGAGCAGTACTTC
-,TRBV28,TRBJ2-3,many,18,CASSSAPPGGPRTDTQYF,TGTGCCAGCAGTTCAGCCCCCCCAGGTGGGCCACGCACAGATACGCAGTATTTT
TRBD2,TRBV20-1,TRBJ2-4,many,13,CSASIAGKNIQYF,TGCAGTGCTAGTATAGCGGGAAAAAACATTCAGTACTTC
-,TRBV6-6,TRBJ1-1,few,14,CASSYSGVDTEAFF,TGTGCCAGCAGTTACTCGGGTGTGGACACTGAAGCTTTCTTT
TRBD1,TRBV20-1,TRBJ1-2,many,11,CSALQGNGYTF,TGCAGTGCTCTACAGGGGAATGGCTACACCTTC
-,TRBV4-1,TRBJ2-7,many,14,CASSQDNGPYEQYF,TGCGCCAGCAGCCAAGATAACGGCCCCTACGAGCAGTACTTC
TRBD1,TRBV2,TRBJ1-4,few,13,CASSETGFEKLFF,TGTGCCAGCAGTGAGACAGGGTTTGAAAAACTGTTTTTT
-,TRBV7-2,TRBJ2-3,many,14,CASSLMRQRDTQYF,TGTGCCAGCAGCTTAATGAGGCAACGAGATACGCAGTATTTT
-,TRBV28,TRBJ2-6,many,16,CASSPWTVSGANVLTF,TGTGCCAGCAGTCCCTGGACTGTGTCTGGGGCCAACGTCCTGACTTTC
TRBD1,TRBV29-1,TRBJ1-4,few,13,CSGAGGAMEKLFF,TGCAGCGGGGCAGGGGGCGCGATGGAAAAACTGTTTTTT
TRBD1,TRBV20-1,TRBJ1-5,many,15,CSANKGQDINQPQHF,TGCAGTGCTAACAAGGGACAGGACATCAATCAGCCCCAGCATTTT
-,TRBV28,TRBJ1-3,many,18,CASTPDEAGIVSGNTIYF,TGTGCCAGCACTCCAGACGAGGCAGGAATTGTCTCTGGAAACACCATATATTTT
-,TRBV7-9,TRBJ2-1,-,15,CASSLVWSSYNEQFF,TGTGCCAGCAGCTTAGTGTGGAGCTCCTACAATGAGCAGTTCTTC
-,TRBV19,TRBJ1-4,few,15,CASSSTEGDNEKLFF,TGTGCCAGTAGTTCGACAGAGGGGGATAATGAAAAACTGTTTTTT
-,TRBV12-3/TRBV12-4,TRBJ2-7,-,13,CASSLRTDRRQYF,TGTGCCAGCAGTCTCCGGACGGACCGCCGGCAGTACTTC
TRBD1,TRBV12-3/TRBV12-4,TRBJ2-2,-,13,CASRRQGYGELFF,TGTGCCAGCAGGAGACAGGGATACGGGGAGCTGTTTTTT
TRBD2,TRBV20-1,TRBJ2-7,many,13,CSARRLAGTEQYF,TGCAGTGCTAGGCGACTAGCGGGAACCGAGCAGTACTTC
TRBD2,TRBV20-1,TRBJ2-7,-,14,CSAILAGRIHGQYF,TGCAGTGCTATACTAGCGGGACGCATCCACGGGCAGTACTTC
TRBD2,TRBV7-2,TRBJ2-1,many,15,CASSLGLVVYNEQFF,TGTGCCAGCAGCCTTGGACTAGTGGTCTACAATGAGCAGTTCTTC
-,TRBV4-2,TRBJ2-3,many,12,CASSQDFDTQYF,TGTGCCAGCAGCCAAGATTTCGATACGCAGTATTTT
-,TRBV28,TRBJ2-3,many,12,CASSLQHLTQYF,TGTGCCAGCAGTTTACAGCACCTTACGCAGTATTTT
-,TRBV7-2,TRBJ2-3,many,13,CASSFGFADTQYF,TGTGCCAGCAGCTTTGGTTTCGCAGATACGCAGTATTTT
-,TRBV5-1,TRBJ1-4,-,14,CASSFNPTNEKLFF,TGCGCCAGCAGCTTTAACCCAACTAATGAAAAACTGTTTTTT
TRBD1,TRBV5-6,TRBJ1-2,once,14,CANSRGQGSDGYTF,TGTGCCAACAGTCGAGGACAGGGGTCGGATGGCTACACCTTC
-,TRBV29-1,TRBJ2-7,few,15,CSVEAGGESSYEQYF,TGCAGCGTTGAAGCAGGGGGGGAATCAAGTTACGAGCAGTACTTC
-,TRBV7-9,TRBJ2-1,few,15,CASSLARTTNNEQFF,TGTGCCAGCAGCTTAGCGCGGACTACTAACAATGAGCAGTTCTTC
TRBD2,TRBV7-9,TRBJ2-7,many,16,CASSQRAGGGSYEQYF,TGTGCCAGCAGCCAAAGAGCGGGAGGGGGTTCCTACGAGCAGTACTTC
-,TRBV7-9,TRBJ2-1,few,14,CASSPSGRYNEQFF,TGTGCCAGCAGCCCCTCGGGACGTTACAATGAGCAGTTCTTC
-,TRBV5-1,TRBJ1-6,-,17,CASSLDFWTDNNSPLHF,TGCGCCAGCAGCTTGGATTTTTGGACCGATAATAATTCACCCCTCCACTTT
TRBD1,TRBV19,TRBJ2-3,few,14,CASSPGQLTDTQYF,TGTGCCAGTAGTCCGGGACAGCTCACAGATACGCAGTATTTT
-,TRBV29-1,TRBJ2-5,-,10,CSVESETQYF,TGCAGCGTTGAATCTGAGACCCAGTACTTC
-,TRBV29-1,TRBJ2-3,-,15,CSVEGPSARTDTQYF,TGCAGCGTTGAGGGGCCGAGCGCCCGCACAGATACGCAGTATTTT